The clone carrying this T cell receptor beta chain came up a few times. This entry comes from a study of T-cell memory formation after mild COVID-19. This CDR3 comprises 16 residues. In germline, CDR1 is SGHDN, CDR2 FVKESK. Deletions cut 4 bases from V and 0 bases from J, with 13 bases between. Employing constant-segment primers, 5'RACE generated TCR alpha and TCR beta cDNA libraries bearing sample barcodes and UMIs. Each CDR3 protein gets one entry after TCRdb re-called the 5' RACE reads with MiXCR. Here the sample spans about 210,000 distinct CDR3 sequences, roughly 27% being singletons. The J gene is TRBJ2-1, the V gene TRBV14; D is possibly TRBD1 (6 bases). Material for sequencing was PBMCs or a T cell subset sorted from them (not recorded which). This sequence was found in an adult woman who had mild COVID-19 (a few samples of this study predate the infection). Cell type and time point are not known. CDR3 in amino acids: CASSPKGVPSYNEQFF. In DNA, the CDR3 is TGTGCCAGCAGCCCAAAGGGGGTTCCCTCCTACAATGAGCAGTTCTTC.